The rows below give T cell receptor beta chains drawn from one sample of a study of T cells in Graves' hyperthyroidism and ophthalmopathy. A single record per CDR3 protein comes from TCRdb applying MiXCR to the multiplex PCR reads. This repertoire shows under 400,000 distinct CDR3 sequences, approximately 25% found once; its top ten account for less than 75%. The material sequenced was blood. The origin of the receptors is a man aged 50-60 years with Graves' hyperthyroidism. The CDR3 runs from the conserved cysteine through the conserved F or W. A D gene is named only where the DNA matches it firmly. Clone size, where shown, is once, few, many, or a class for clones that have expanded.

v_gene,abundance,j_gene,d_gene,CDR3nt,CDR3aa
TRBV3-1,.,TRBJ2-1,TRBD2,TGTGCCAGCAGCCAAGAACGGCTAGCGGGAGATAGTGAGCAGTTCTTC,CASSQERLAGDSEQFF
TRBV11-3,many,TRBJ2-1,.,TGTGCCAGCAGCCCCCGGGTGGCCGGGAATGAGCAGTTCTTC,CASSPRVAGNEQFF
TRBV24-1,few,TRBJ2-1,.,TGTGCCACCAGTGATTACCTAGCGAATGAGCAGTTCTTC,CATSDYLANEQFF
TRBV5-1,.,TRBJ1-2,TRBD1,TGCGCCAGCAGCTTGGTGATAGGGGACAGCTATGGCTACACCTTC,CASSLVIGDSYGYTF
TRBV10-3,.,TRBJ2-1,.,TGTGCCATCAGGAGGCTTAAGGATCGCACGCGGAATGAGCAGTTCTTC,CAIRRLKDRTRNEQFF
TRBV29-1,few,TRBJ2-3,.,TGCAGCGTTGAAGAACAGTCGGGGATTAACGACTATAGAAGCACAGATACGCAGTATTTT,CSVEEQSGINDYRSTDTQYF
TRBV20-1,many,TRBJ2-5,.,TGCAGTGCTAGGAGGGCGGAGACCCAGTACTTC,CSARRAETQYF
TRBV20-1,.,TRBJ1-2,.,TGCAGTGCCACAACGGACATGCCCACTAACTATGGCTACACCTTC,CSATTDMPTNYGYTF
TRBV5-1,few,TRBJ2-2,.,TGCGCCACCTCGACTGTGGGGTCCGGGGAGCTGTTTTTT,CATSTVGSGELFF
TRBV7-2,many,TRBJ2-1,.,TGTGCCAGCAGCCCCAGATTACAGGTTGCGGGATCCCATGAGCAGTTCTTC,CASSPRLQVAGSHEQFF
TRBV27,.,TRBJ1-2,TRBD1,TGTGCCACGGGGGCCCGAGACAGGGCTATTGGCTACACCTTC,CATGARDRAIGYTF
TRBV10-3,.,TRBJ1-2,.,TGTGCCAGCAGTTTAAGACAGATCGATCATGGCTACACCTTC,CASSLRQIDHGYTF
TRBV7-2,.,TRBJ1-1,.,TGTGCCAGCAGCCTCAGACCGGGAGACACTGAAGCTTTCTTT,CASSLRPGDTEAFF
TRBV11-1,.,TRBJ2-7,TRBD2,TGTGCCAGCAGCCACTTCGGCAGCGGGAGGAACTACGAGCAGTACTTC,CASSHFGSGRNYEQYF
TRBV4-1,.,TRBJ2-5,.,TGCGCCAGCAGCCCGGGAGCCTCCGAGACCCAGTACTTC,CASSPGASETQYF
TRBV28,.,TRBJ2-3,TRBD2,TGTGCCAGCAGTGTTCTCCTAGCGGGAGGGCCCATTAGCTCAGATACGCAGTATTTT,CASSVLLAGGPISSDTQYF
TRBV4-1,.,TRBJ1-1,.,TGCGCCAGCAGCCCACTCGAGTCTCCCGAAGCTTTCTTT,CASSPLESPEAFF
TRBV19,.,TRBJ2-1,.,TGTGCCAGTAGTATTGGCGGGGGCGCGCGCAATGAGCAGTTCTTC,CASSIGGGARNEQFF
TRBV28,few,TRBJ2-7,TRBD2,TGTGCCAGCAGTTTTTTCGGCGGGGGACGCCGCTACGAGCAGTACTTC,CASSFFGGGRRYEQYF
TRBV11-2,few,TRBJ2-5,TRBD1,TGTGCCAGCAGCGTATCCCGGGACAGGGTACCGTACTTC,CASSVSRDRVPYF
TRBV9,.,TRBJ2-3,.,TGTGCCAGCAGCGTAAGTGGGATAAGCACAGATACGCAGTATTTT,CASSVSGISTDTQYF
TRBV5-5,.,TRBJ2-2,.,TGTGCCAGCAGCCCGAATTTGGACACCGGGGAGCTGTTTTTT,CASSPNLDTGELFF
TRBV20-1,.,TRBJ1-6,TRBD1,TGCAGTGCTAGAGATCGAGTAAGGGGACAGGGATCATATAATTCACCCCTCCACTTT,CSARDRVRGQGSYNSPLHF
TRBV12-3/TRBV12-4,many,TRBJ1-1,.,TGTGCCTCAGTATGGGGGGGGAACACTGAAGCTTTCTTT,CASVWGGNTEAFF
TRBV28,many,TRBJ2-3,.,TGTGCCAGCAGTCCAAGACTTGCGCGTACGCAGTATTTT,CASSPRLARTQYF
TRBV6-5,.,TRBJ1-4,TRBD1,TGTGCCAGCAGTTACGGGGGGACAGGAGCCGAAAAACTGTTTTTT,CASSYGGTGAEKLFF
TRBV5-1,.,TRBJ2-1,.,TGCGCCAGCAGCCAGCTAGGGGCCGAGTTCTTC,CASSQLGAEFF
TRBV11-1,few,TRBJ2-1,.,TGTGCCAGCAGCTTATTGGCTAGCGTAAACAATGAGCAGTTCTTC,CASSLLASVNNEQFF
TRBV7-8,few,TRBJ2-1,.,TGTGCCAGCAGCTTGGTACTAGGTCCCAATGAGCAGTTCTTC,CASSLVLGPNEQFF
TRBV2,medium-sized,TRBJ1-2,.,TGTGCCAGCAGTGAATGGGCAGAAGCTAACTATGGCTACACCTTC,CASSEWAEANYGYTF
TRBV12-5,.,TRBJ2-7,.,TGTGCTAGTGGTTTGATGCACTACGAGCAGTACTTC,CASGLMHYEQYF
TRBV12-3/TRBV12-4,few,TRBJ2-1,TRBD2,TGTGCCAGCAACCGCATGGTGGGTCTGAGGCTAGCGGGGGACAATGAGCAGTTCTTC,CASNRMVGLRLAGDNEQFF
TRBV6-1,many,TRBJ2-7,TRBD2,TGTGCCAGCAGTAAGGGACTAGCGGGTCACGGGCAGTACTTC,CASSKGLAGHGQYF
TRBV2,many,TRBJ1-1,TRBD1,TGTGCCAGCAGCGACAGGGATATTGAAGCTTTCTTT,CASSDRDIEAFF
TRBV5-1,.,TRBJ2-6,.,TGCGCCAGCAGCGAACACCAGGGGGGGACTGGGGCCAACGTCCTGACTTTC,CASSEHQGGTGANVLTF
TRBV2,.,TRBJ2-1,.,TGTGCCAGCAGTCTACAGGGTAATTATGAGCAGTTCTTC,CASSLQGNYEQFF
TRBV6-5,.,TRBJ2-4,TRBD2,TGTGCCAGCAGTTACCGCGGGAGGGAAAACATTCAGTACTTC,CASSYRGRENIQYF
TRBV12-3/TRBV12-4,few,TRBJ1-2,.,TGTGCCAGCACCCAGCGGGGGGAGTCTGGCTACACCTTC,CASTQRGESGYTF
TRBV7-9,many,TRBJ2-4,.,TGTGCCAGCAGCTTTGACCCTCGCATTCAGTACTTC,CASSFDPRIQYF
TRBV29-1,.,TRBJ1-2,TRBD1,TGCAGCGTTCAAACAGGACAGGGGTTAGGTGGCTACACCTTC,CSVQTGQGLGGYTF